A selection of T cell receptor beta chains follows, all from one sample in a study of blood T cells in healthy people across ages. One entry per CDR3 protein, called by TCRdb with MiXCR from the 5' RACE reads. In the table there are fewer than 1,200,000 distinct CDR3 sequences, 20% to 25% of which are singletons. The same sample was also used in a study of T cells of mothers and their children.

Sequenced input: blood. The receptors here all came from a girl aged 2 to 9 in good health. Both conserved end residues are part of each CDR3. Fields, in order: D gene, clone size, V gene, J gene, CDR3 protein, CDR3 DNA. D genes are given only for firm matches. Only some rows state a clone size, as once, few, many or a class for expanded clones.

d_gene: TRBD2
abundance: .
v_gene: TRBV3-1
j_gene: TRBJ2-1
CDR3aa: CASSQELATYYNEQFF
CDR3nt: TGTGCCAGCAGCCAAGAACTAGCGACCTATTACAATGAGCAGTTCTTC

d_gene: .
abundance: few
v_gene: TRBV21-1
j_gene: TRBJ2-5
CDR3aa: CASSKGYDF
CDR3nt: TGTGCCAGCAGCAAGGGCTACGACTTC

d_gene: .
abundance: .
v_gene: TRBV4-1
j_gene: TRBJ1-2
CDR3aa: CASSQDEGLGGYTF
CDR3nt: TGCGCCAGCAGCCAAGATGAGGGGCTGGGGGGCTACACCTTC

d_gene: .
abundance: few
v_gene: TRBV6-2/TRBV6-3
j_gene: TRBJ2-3
CDR3aa: CAARLGSTDTQYF
CDR3nt: TGTGCCGCGCGACTAGGAAGCACAGATACGCAGTATTTT

d_gene: .
abundance: few
v_gene: TRBV4-3
j_gene: TRBJ2-2
CDR3aa: CASSPAQETGELFF
CDR3nt: TGCGCCAGCAGCCCGGCCCAAGAGACCGGGGAGCTGTTTTTT

d_gene: .
abundance: .
v_gene: TRBV4-2
j_gene: TRBJ2-5
CDR3aa: CASSQERLGDPSSQYF
CDR3nt: TGTGCCAGCAGCCAAGAGCGACTAGGGGACCCAAGTTCCCAGTACTTC

d_gene: .
abundance: .
v_gene: TRBV29-1
j_gene: TRBJ1-2
CDR3aa: CSVVSQTGYGYTF
CDR3nt: TGCAGCGTTGTAAGTCAGACCGGCTATGGCTACACCTTC

d_gene: .
abundance: few
v_gene: TRBV12-3/TRBV12-4
j_gene: TRBJ2-2
CDR3aa: CASSLALDGELFF
CDR3nt: TGTGCCAGCAGTTTAGCCTTGGACGGGGAGCTGTTTTTT

d_gene: .
abundance: .
v_gene: TRBV28
j_gene: TRBJ1-5
CDR3aa: CASSYNTNNQPQHF
CDR3nt: TGTGCCAGCAGTTACAATACAAACAATCAGCCCCAGCATTTT

d_gene: TRBD1
abundance: .
v_gene: TRBV4-1
j_gene: TRBJ1-2
CDR3aa: CASSPTDRAGYTF
CDR3nt: TGCGCCAGCAGCCCAACGGACAGGGCCGGCTACACCTTC

d_gene: .
abundance: .
v_gene: TRBV7-9
j_gene: TRBJ2-7
CDR3aa: CASSSDLGTEQYF
CDR3nt: TGTGCCAGCAGCTCAGATTTGGGTACCGAGCAGTACTTC

d_gene: .
abundance: .
v_gene: TRBV10-3
j_gene: TRBJ2-7
CDR3aa: CAIRMDSYEQYF
CDR3nt: TGTGCCATCAGGATGGACTCCTACGAGCAGTACTTC